This TCR beta chain comes out of a study of cytomegalovirus exposure and HLA in healthy donors. The CDR3 runs 16 residues. The germline V gene encodes CDR1 ENHRY and CDR2 SYGVKD. With 3 bases clipped from V and 2 bases from J, the junction kept 8 bases outside the gene matches. The PCR was carried out with 60 Vbeta primers and 13 Jbeta primers. Data came from immunoSEQ multiplex PCR; TCRdb stores just in-frame clones and leaves some out. The repertoire holds approximately 140,000 clones, with roughly 84% as singletons. What was sequenced was PBMCs. The chain has TRBV10-3 and TRBJ1-2, with 8 positions matching TRBD1. This sequence was found in a boy between 5 and 17 years old in good health and CMV-seronegative. CDR3 in DNA: TGTGCCATCAGTGACGGACAGGGAAGGGGGAACTATGGCTACACCTTC. Protein: CAISDGQGRGNYGYTF.